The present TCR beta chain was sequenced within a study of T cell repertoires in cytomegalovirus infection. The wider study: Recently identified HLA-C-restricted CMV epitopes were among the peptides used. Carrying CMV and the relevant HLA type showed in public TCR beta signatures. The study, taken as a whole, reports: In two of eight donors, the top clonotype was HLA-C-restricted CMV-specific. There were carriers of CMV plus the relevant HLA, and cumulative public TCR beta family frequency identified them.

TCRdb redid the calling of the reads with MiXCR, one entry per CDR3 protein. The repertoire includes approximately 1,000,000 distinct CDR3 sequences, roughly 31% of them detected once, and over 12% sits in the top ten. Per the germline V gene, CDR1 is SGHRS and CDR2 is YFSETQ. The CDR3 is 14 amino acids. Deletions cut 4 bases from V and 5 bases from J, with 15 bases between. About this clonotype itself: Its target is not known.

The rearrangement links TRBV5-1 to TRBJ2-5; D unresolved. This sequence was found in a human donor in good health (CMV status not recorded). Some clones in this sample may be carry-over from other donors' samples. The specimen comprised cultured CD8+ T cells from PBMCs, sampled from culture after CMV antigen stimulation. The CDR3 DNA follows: TGCGCCAGCAGCCCGGGCTTTGAGGATGAGACCCAGTACTTC. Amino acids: CASSPGFEDETQYF.